Shown below are 31 T cell receptor beta chains from a single sample sequenced in a study of cytomegalovirus exposure and HLA in healthy donors. Primers included in the PCR were 60 Vbeta and 13 Jbeta primers. Assay used: immunoSEQ multiplex PCR; TCRdb lists only in-frame clones, some missing. The sample lists fewer than 180,000 clones, roughly 63% occurring once. The sample comprised PBMCs. Receptor source: a woman aged 55 to 70 in good health and CMV-seropositive.

This clone appeared a few times. This chain joins TRBV9 and TRBJ2-2, with D perhaps matching TRBD2 (6 bases). The CDR3 has 15 residues. The V and J ends lost 0 bases and 3 bases respectively, with 9 bases between them. CDR1 and CDR2 (germline): SGDLS, YYNGEE. DNA of the CDR3: TGTGCCAGCAGCGTAGACGGGAGCGACACCGGGGAGCTGTTTTTT. Translated, it gives CASSVDGSDTGELFF.

CDR3 nucleotide sequence: TGCGCCAGCAGCTCAAATATAGCGGTCGGGGAGCTGTTTTTT. This gives the protein CASSSNIAVGELFF. This chain uses TRBV5-1 with TRBJ2-2, with a weak D call TRBD2 (6 bases). Per the germline V gene, CDR1 is SGHRS and CDR2 is YFSETQ. Trimming took off 3 bases at V and 7 bases at J, with 13 bases between the two ends. This CDR3 contains 14 residues.

The chain employs TRBV15 and TRBJ2-7; TRBD2 aligns across 7 bases. V lost 1 base and J lost 4; bases outside the gene matches: 4. CDR1 is LNHNV and CDR2 is YYDKDF in the germline V gene (reference sequence). The CDR3 totals 14 residues. This chain's CDR3 is CATSRGGGNYEQYF. For the CDR3, the DNA is TGTGCCACCAGCAGAGGGGGGGGGAATTACGAGCAGTACTTC.

A few counts support this clone. This chain connects TRBV30 to TRBJ2-1, with TRBD2 matching over 11 bases. V dropped 5 bases and J dropped 4; count of bases not matched to a gene: 7. The CDR3 runs 15 residues. Germline V CDR1 and CDR2: GTSNPN, SVGIG (reference sequence). The DNA of the CDR3 is TGTGCCTGGTCCTCTAGCGGGAGGTTATACAATGAGCAGTTCTTC. Its protein product is CAWSSSGRLYNEQFF. The whole variable domain, filled in from reference TRBV30 and TRBJ2-1, reads SQTIHQWPATLVQPVGSPLSLECTVEGTSNPNLYWYRQAAGRGLQLLFYSVGIGQISSEVPQNLSASRPQDRQFILSSKKLLLSDSGFYLCAWSSSGRLYNEQFFGPGTRLTVL.

CDR3 sequence (DNA): TGTGCCTGGAGTACCATTTTATTCTACGAGCAGTACTTC. This codes for CAWSTILFYEQYF. The chain employs TRBV30 and TRBJ2-5; D remains ambiguous. The DNA end favors TRBJ2-7, so the J call may be wrong. Germline-derived CDR1 and CDR2 are GTSNPN and SVGIG (reference sequence). CDR3 length: 13 residues.

This clone was found a few times. The chain carries TRBV18 and TRBJ2-7, with 7 bases lining up with TRBD1. CDR1 and CDR2 from the germline V gene are KGHSH and LQKENI. This CDR3 comprises 15 residues. V shed 3 bases and J 3 bases; nucleotides not matched to a gene: 8. This CDR3 reads CASSPVGDSSYEQYF. The CDR3 region has the DNA TGTGCCAGCTCACCCGTAGGGGACAGTAGCTACGAGCAGTACTTC. The full variable domain, in which reference TRBV18 and TRBJ2-7 provide the parts outside the CDR3, is NAGVMQNPRHLVRRRGQEARLRCSPMKGHSHVYWYRQLPEEGLKFMVYLQKENIIDESGMPKERFSAEFPKEGPSILRIQQVVRGDSAAYFCASSPVGDSSYEQYFGPGTRLTVT.

The CDR3 loop is CASSWAGRQETQYF. For the CDR3, the DNA is TGTGCCAGCAGCTGGGCGGGGAGACAAGAGACCCAGTACTTC. The chain uses TRBV5-5 and TRBJ2-5; possible D gene TRBD2, 6 bases. The CDR3 sequence is 14 residues long. V was clipped by 3 bases and J by 2 bases, with 11 bases between them. Germline V gene sequence: CDR1 SGHKS, CDR2 YYEKEE (reference sequence).

This clone was seen a handful of times. The V call is TRBV20-1, the J call TRBJ1-3; D unresolved. The length of the CDR3 is 11 residues. The ends were cut back, 3 bases at V and 4 bases at J, with 4 bases in the middle. The germline CDR1 and CDR2 sequences are DFQATT and SNEGSKA (reference sequence). Written as DNA, the CDR3 is TGCAGTGCTAGCGCGGGAAACACCATATATTTT. It is translated as CSASAGNTIYF.

V gene TRBV28 combines with J gene TRBJ1-2, with 12 bases aligning to TRBD1. From germline, CDR1 is MDHEN and CDR2 SYDVKM. The CDR3 consists of 14 residues. Germline trimming cut 5 bases from V and 6 bases from J; bases unmatched to any gene: 4. CDR3 nucleotide sequence: TGTGCCAGCAGTACTGGGACAGGGGGCGATGGCTACACCTTC. Its translation: CASSTGTGGDGYTF.

J is TRBJ1-2 and V is TRBV18, with 9 nucleotides matching TRBD1. J gave up 7 bases and V 0 bases, and 6 bases lay outside the gene matches. The CDR3 has 15 amino acids. Germline loops: CDR1 KGHSH, CDR2 LQKENI. The CDR3 coding sequence is TGTGCCAGCTCACCACCGACGACAGGGGGAGTTGGCTACACCTTC. Amino acid sequence: CASSPPTTGGVGYTF.

This rearrangement joins TRBV30 to TRBJ1-1; 7 positions match TRBD1. The CDR3 runs to 13 residues. The germline V gene has CDR1 GTSNPN and CDR2 SVGIG (reference sequence). V gave up 2 bases and J gave up 11 bases; unmatched junction bases: 11. The CDR3 protein is CAWSIGTAAGAFF. DNA of the CDR3: TGTGCCTGGAGTATCGGGACAGCTGCGGGCGCTTTCTTT.

Written as DNA, the CDR3 is TGTGCCTGGAACAGGGAACTCACTGAAGCTTTCTTT. It yields the protein CAWNRELTEAFF. The V call is TRBV30, the J call TRBJ1-1, with D possibly TRBD1 on 6 matching bases. The CDR3 has 12 amino acids. Between the trimmed V and J ends, which lost 4 bases and 4 bases, there was a span of 10 bases. Germline CDR1 is GTSNPN and CDR2 is SVGIG (reference sequence).

The genes are TRBV5-4 and TRBJ2-5; 7 positions match TRBD1. The CDR3 sequence is 14 residues long. Germline loops: CDR1 SGHNT, CDR2 YYREEE (reference sequence). The trim removed 1 base at V and 5 bases at J, leaving 5 bases unmatched. CDR3 sequence: CASSLMTGKETQYF. The CDR3 DNA is TGTGCCAGCAGCTTGATGACAGGGAAGGAGACCCAGTACTTC.

The chain uses TRBV5-5 and TRBJ1-5, with D possibly matching TRBD1 (6 bases). Germline CDR1 SGHKS, CDR2 YYEKEE (reference sequence). CDR3 size: 16 residues. The V end was cut by 0 bases, the J end by 8 bases, with 18 bases between. The CDR3: CASSLAPDSSVEPQHF. Here the CDR3 DNA reads TGTGCCAGCAGCTTGGCCCCGGACAGCTCAGTAGAGCCCCAGCATTTT.

The chain joins TRBV30 to TRBJ2-7; no firm D call. The CDR3 is 14 residues long. The germline V gene has CDR1 GTSNPN and CDR2 SVGIG (reference sequence). V shed 3 bases and J shed 2 bases, with 14 bases lying between them. The CDR3 sequence is CAWSLTVGPYEQYF. As DNA, the CDR3 is TGTGCCTGGAGCCTTACAGTGGGCCCCTACGAGCAGTACTTC.

J is TRBJ1-1 and V is TRBV10-1; 7 nucleotides match TRBD1. The ends lost 5 bases at V and 0 bases at J; junction bases unmatched: 3. Germline V gene sequence: CDR1 WNHNN, CDR2 SYGVQD (reference sequence). The CDR3 loop spans 14 amino acids. The chain's CDR3 is CASSRDSVNTEAFF. The CDR3, as DNA: TGCGCCAGCAGTCGGGACAGTGTGAACACTGAAGCTTTCTTT.

The CDR3, as DNA: TGTGCCAGCAGCGTAGGGACAGGGGAACAGCCCCAGCATTTT. This gives the protein CASSVGTGEQPQHF. The V gene is TRBV9, the J gene TRBJ1-5; 9 positions agree with TRBD1. V was pared by 0 bases and J by 7 bases, with 2 bases of the junction left unmatched. The CDR3 is made up of 14 amino acids. Germline CDR1 SGDLS, CDR2 YYNGEE. Complete variable domain (other parts from reference TRBV9 and TRBJ1-5): DSGVTQTPKHLITATGQRVTLRCSPRSGDLSVYWYQQSLDQGLQFLIQYYNGEERAKGNILERFSAQQFPDLHSELNLSSLELGDSALYFCASSVGTGEQPQHFGDGTRLSIL.

This chain uses TRBV6-4 with TRBJ2-2, with TRBD2 as a possible D gene (5 bases). The V end was cut by 4 bases, the J end by 5 bases, with 11 bases between. The germline V gene has CDR1 MRHNA and CDR2 SNTAGT. There are 14 residues in the CDR3. The CDR3 DNA is TGTGCCAGCAGTGTTGAGGGAGAAACCGGGGAGCTGTTTTTT. Translated, it gives CASSVEGETGELFF.

Written as DNA, the CDR3 is TGTGCCAGCTCACGGCAGGGGGGCTACGAGCAGTACTTC. Amino acid sequence: CASSRQGGYEQYF. V is TRBV18 and J is TRBJ2-7, with TRBD1 as a possible D gene (7 bases). Trimming removed 4 bases from V and 3 bases from J, with 10 bases in between. The germline V gene has CDR1 KGHSH and CDR2 LQKENI. The CDR3 is 13 amino acids.

J is TRBJ2-5 and V is TRBV5-1; 10 bases line up with TRBD2. J was trimmed by 4 bases and V by 0 bases; bases with no gene match: 3. This CDR3 is built from 15 residues. Germline V gene lookup returns CDR1 SGHRS and CDR2 YFSETQ. CDR3 loop: CASSLAGTSAETQYF. DNA of the CDR3: TGCGCCAGCAGCTTGGCCGGGACTAGCGCAGAGACCCAGTACTTC.

Turning to this clone: The sample holds other DNA sequences that translate to the same CDR3. This chain connects TRBV5-4 to TRBJ2-5; no firm D call. V lost 2 bases to trimming and J lost 4 bases, with 9 bases between them. This CDR3 contains 13 residues. The germline CDR1 and CDR2 sequences are SGHNT and YYREEE (reference sequence). The CDR3 loop is CASSFLPRETQYF. In DNA form, the CDR3 reads TGTGCCAGCAGCTTTCTACCTCGAGAGACCCAGTACTTC. Full variable domain (rest looked up from reference TRBV5-4 and TRBJ2-5): ETGVTQSPTHLIKTRGQQVTLRCSSQSGHNTVSWYQQALGQGPQFIFQYYREEENGRGNFPPRFSGLQFPNYSSELNVNALELDDSALYLCASSFLPRETQYFGPGTRLLVL.

This chain links TRBV28 with TRBJ1-2; 7 bases fit TRBD1. The CDR3 is made up of 14 amino acids. The V and J ends lost 4 bases and 5 bases, in that order; junction bases with no gene match: 7. Per the germline V gene, CDR1 is MDHEN and CDR2 is SYDVKM. CDR3 sequence reads: CASSSGTEIYGYTF. The CDR3 coding sequence is TGTGCCAGCAGTTCCGGGACAGAAATTTATGGCTACACCTTC.

This clone was observed a handful of times. V usage is TRBV19 and J usage is TRBJ2-3; 8 bases line up with TRBD2. The CDR3 runs to 15 residues. Germline CDR1 LNHDA, CDR2 SQIVND (reference sequence). J gave up 7 bases and V 2 bases, and 8 bases lay outside the gene matches. In DNA, the CDR3 is TGTGCCAGTAGTATAATGAGCGGGAGCTTGAATACGCAGTATTTT. It specifies CASSIMSGSLNTQYF.

This clone was detected only a few times. The gene calls are TRBV4-1 and TRBJ1-1, with TRBD1 matching over 7 bases. There are 16 residues in the CDR3. The ends lost 2 bases at V and 0 bases at J; junction bases unmatched: 6. CDR1 and CDR2 from the germline V gene are MGHRA and YSYEKL. CDR3 loop: CASSQLTGPLNTEAFF. The DNA for the CDR3 is TGCGCCAGCAGCCAACTGACAGGGCCACTGAACACTGAAGCTTTCTTT.

This clone appeared a few times. The chain carries TRBV28 and TRBJ2-5; 10 positions match TRBD2. CDR1 and CDR2 (germline): MDHEN, SYDVKM. CDR3 length: 15 amino acids. The J segment lost 7 bases and the V segment lost 2 bases, leaving 7 bases of the junction unmatched. CDR3 DNA: TGTGCCAGCAGTTTAAGAAGCGGGAGGGCCGGGACCCAGTACTTC. Residues: CASSLRSGRAGTQYF. The full variable domain, rest sourced from reference TRBV28 and TRBJ2-5, is DVKVTQSSRYLVKRTGEKVFLECVQDMDHENMFWYRQDPGLGLRLIYFSYDVKMKEKGDIPEGYSVSREKKERFSLILESASTNQTSMYLCASSLRSGRAGTQYFGPGTRLLVL.

The chain uses TRBV28 and TRBJ2-5, with 11 bases that match TRBD1. With 6 bases clipped from V and 2 bases from J, the junction kept 5 bases outside the gene matches. CDR1 and CDR2 (germline): MDHEN, SYDVKM. This CDR3 comprises 15 residues. The CDR3 reads CASRSGQGGQETQYF. The CDR3 DNA reads TGTGCCAGCAGGTCGGGACAGGGGGGACAAGAGACCCAGTACTTC.

The gene calls are TRBV6-5 and TRBJ2-7; the match to TRBD1 covers 8 bases. This CDR3 has 15 residues. Germline-derived CDR1 and CDR2 are MNHEY and SVGAGI. The V gene end was trimmed by 2 bases and the J gene end by 6 bases; junction bases not matched to a gene: 9. The CDR3 reads CASSYPRTGRAEQYF. The CDR3 nucleotides read TGTGCCAGCAGTTACCCTCGGACAGGGAGAGCCGAGCAGTACTTC.

The rearrangement joins TRBV27 to TRBJ1-4, with no clear D. Trimming cost V 11 bases and J 6 bases, with 19 bases left between them. The CDR3 contains 14 residues. CDR1 is MNHEY and CDR2 is SMNVEV in the germline V gene (reference sequence). CDR3 coding DNA: TGTGCCGGCCGACGGGCGGGGTTGGATGAAAAACTGTTTTTT. The encoded protein is CAGRRAGLDEKLFF.

The V call is TRBV7-3, the J call TRBJ1-2, with D maybe TRBD1 (5 bases). The CDR3 totals 13 residues. V shed 5 bases and J shed 8 bases, with 15 bases lying between them. Germline CDR1 SGHTA, CDR2 FQGTGA. CDR3 DNA: TGTGCCAGCAGCCCCCAAGGGACTGACGGCTACACCTTC. It is translated as CASSPQGTDGYTF. The full variable domain, its missing parts supplied by reference TRBV7-3 and TRBJ1-2, is GAGVSQTPSNKVTEKGKYVELRCDPISGHTALYWYRQSLGQGPEFLIYFQGTGAADDSGLPNDRFFAVRPEGSVSTLKIQRTERGDSAVYLCASSPQGTDGYTFGSGTRLTVV.

CDR3 nucleotides: TGTGCCAGCAGCGTAGCTACTCAGGGGAGCACAGATACGCAGTATTTT. Amino acid sequence: CASSVATQGSTDTQYF. V gene TRBV9 combines with J gene TRBJ2-3; D is possibly TRBD1 (6 bases). Germline V lookup: CDR1 SGDLS, CDR2 YYNGEE. Trimming removed 0 bases at V and 0 bases at J, with 11 bases between. The CDR3 is 16 residues long.

The genes are TRBV6-6 and TRBJ2-7; 7 positions agree with TRBD2. V was clipped by 4 bases and J by 2 bases; unmatched bases: 8. This CDR3 is built from 15 residues. Germline lookup yields CDR1 MNHNY and CDR2 SVGAGI (reference sequence). CDR3 DNA sequence: TGTGCCAGCAGTTCCGCCGGGCTAGCGGCCTACGAGCAGTACTTC. Protein sequence: CASSSAGLAAYEQYF.